This entry is about one T cell receptor (beta chain). The sample originates from a study of graft-versus-host responses after intestinal transplantation. Study background: Recipients uniformly received anti-thymocyte globulin induction, followed by tacrolimus and steroids for about three years.

Study-level points and caveats: An association linked early post-transplant HvG declines with peak circulating GvH clone levels. Detection of GvH clones occurred in recipient marrow, and some had their first appearance in ileum or blood.

The CDR3 runs to 16 residues. The germline V gene encodes CDR1 LGHNA and CDR2 YSLEER. V shed 2 bases, J shed 2 bases, and the junction held 4 bases outside the gene matches. Researchers placed about 200,000 CFSE-labeled responder cells in culture with about 200,000 irradiated, violet-dye-labeled stimulator cells. The responders that had proliferated, CFSE-low CD3+CD4+ and CD3+CD8+ cells, were sorted after the reaction. Assay: immunoSEQ multiplex PCR; the TCRdb copy retains only in-frame clones and omits some. The sample contains about 6,900 clones, approximately 25% of which appear only once. The chain combines TRBV4-3 with TRBJ2-1; 9 bases fit TRBD2. The TCR originated in a human patient who was an organ donor for intestinal transplantation. The sequencing used alloreactive CD8+ T cells from a mixed lymphocyte reaction culture, collected before transplantation. Regarding subset: CFSE-low proliferating T cells sorted from roughly 6-day pre-transplant mixed lymphocyte reaction (GvH or HvG direction). The CDR3 nucleotides are TGCGCCAGCAGCCAACTACTAGCGGGTCCCTACAATGAGCAGTTCTTC. Protein sequence: CASSQLLAGPYNEQFF.